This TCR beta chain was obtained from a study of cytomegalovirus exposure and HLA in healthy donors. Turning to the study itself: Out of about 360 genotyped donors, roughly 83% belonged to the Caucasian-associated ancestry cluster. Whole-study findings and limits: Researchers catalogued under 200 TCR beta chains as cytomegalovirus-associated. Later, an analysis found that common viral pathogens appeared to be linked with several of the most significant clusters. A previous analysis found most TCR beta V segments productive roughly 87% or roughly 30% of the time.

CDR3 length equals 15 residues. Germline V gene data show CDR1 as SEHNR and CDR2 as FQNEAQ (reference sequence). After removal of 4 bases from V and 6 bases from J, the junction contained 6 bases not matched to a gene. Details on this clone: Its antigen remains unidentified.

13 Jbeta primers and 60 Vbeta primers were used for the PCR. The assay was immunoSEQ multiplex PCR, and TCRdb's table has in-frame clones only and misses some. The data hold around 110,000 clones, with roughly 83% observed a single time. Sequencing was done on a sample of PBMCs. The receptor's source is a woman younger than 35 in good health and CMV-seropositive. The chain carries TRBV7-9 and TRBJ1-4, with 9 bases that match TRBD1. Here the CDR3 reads CASSSYDRGDEKLFF. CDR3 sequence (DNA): TGTGCCAGCAGCTCCTATGACAGGGGGGATGAAAAACTGTTTTTT.